These 23 T cell receptor beta chains share one sample of origin, sequenced in a study of T-cell reconstitution after alpha-beta-depleted transplantation in children. Unique molecular identifiers were incorporated into the prepared TCRbeta library. TCRdb re-analysed the PCR reads in MiXCR, keeping a single row per CDR3 protein. The sample consists of about 980,000 distinct CDR3 sequences, around 30% of them appearing once. The source material was PBMCs, mostly from graft donor cells, sampled 360 days after TCRalphabeta/CD19-depleted stem cell transplant. The source of these receptors is a boy in the first two years of life who had a stem cell transplant for SCID, so the T cells may come from the graft donor.

This clonotype occurred many times. The chain uses TRBV7-2 and TRBJ2-3; no clear D. This CDR3 has 14 amino acids. Germline CDR1 is SGHTA and CDR2 is FQGNSA. Between the trimmed V and J ends, which lost 6 bases and 0 bases, there was a span of 10 bases. In DNA, the CDR3 is TGTGCCAGCAGTTCCGGACGGAGCACAGATACGCAGTATTTT. Protein: CASSSGRSTDTQYF. Filled out from reference TRBV7-2 and TRBJ2-3, the complete variable domain reads GAGVSQSPSNKVTEKGKDVELRCDPISGHTALYWYRQSLGQGLEFLIYFQGNSAPDKSGLPSDRFSAERTGGSVSTLTIQRTQQEDSAVYLCASSSGRSTDTQYFGPGTRLTVL.

V gene TRBV5-1 combines with J gene TRBJ2-7, with TRBD2 matching 12 bases. Germline lookup yields CDR1 SGHRS and CDR2 YFSETQ. The ends lost 1 base at V and 3 bases at J; junction bases unmatched: 11. The CDR3 has 18 residues. DNA of the CDR3: TGCGCCAGCAGCTTGCGGGCTTCTGGACTAGCGGGGATCTACGAGCAGTACTTC. Residues: CASSLRASGLAGIYEQYF.

The chain employs TRBV6-5 and TRBJ1-1; 7 bases map to TRBD1. CDR1 and CDR2 (germline): MNHEY, SVGAGI. Trimming removed 0 bases from V and 1 base from J; junction bases left unmatched: 11. The CDR3 loop spans 18 amino acids. CDR3 coding DNA: TGTGCCAGCAGTTACTCGTGGGACAGCGAAAACCCGAACACTGAAGCTTTCTTT. Translation gives CASSYSWDSENPNTEAFF.

This chain connects TRBV7-3 to TRBJ1-2; TRBD1 agrees at 7 bases. V shed 5 bases, J shed 6 bases, and the junction held 12 bases outside the gene matches. This CDR3 is 15 amino acids long. Germline assignment: CDR1 SGHTA and CDR2 FQGTGA. The CDR3 sequence: CASSPQGQVGNGYTF. CDR3 in DNA: TGTGCCAGCAGCCCACAAGGACAGGTCGGAAATGGCTACACCTTC.

The sample holds a few counts of this clonotype. The chain couples TRBV11-3 to TRBJ2-7; TRBD1 matches at 8 bases. The V segment lost 3 bases and the J segment 3 bases; nucleotides outside the gene matches: 16. This CDR3 contains 18 residues. The V gene's germline CDR1 is SGHNT and CDR2 YENEEA. The CDR3 region has the DNA TGTGCCAGCAGCTTCTCCGGGACAGGTTTCTCGAACTTCTACGAGCAGTACTTC. This codes for CASSFSGTGFSNFYEQYF.

This clonotype has a handful of counts. The V gene is TRBV3-1, the J gene TRBJ2-3, with D perhaps matching TRBD1 (7 bases). CDR3 size: 16 residues. V gave up 4 bases and J gave up 6 bases, with 20 bases separating them. CDR1 is LGHDT and CDR2 is YNNKEL in the germline V gene (reference sequence). The CDR3 nucleotides are TGTGCCAGCAGCCCTCATAGACAGGGACTGGGGGATACGCAGTATTTT. Translation: CASSPHRQGLGDTQYF.

The V call is TRBV29-1, the J call TRBJ2-7; D may be TRBD1 or TRBD2 (5 bases each). In germline, CDR1 is SQVTM, CDR2 ANQGSEA. Between the trimmed V and J ends, which lost 0 bases and 4 bases, there was a span of 10 bases. This CDR3 comprises 13 residues. The CDR3 spells CSVEDREGYEQYF. As DNA, the CDR3 is TGCAGCGTTGAAGATCGAGAGGGGTACGAGCAGTACTTC.

The chain has TRBV12-3 or TRBV12-4 and TRBJ2-5; D is uncertain. This CDR3 is built from 12 residues. The ends were cut back, 8 bases at V and 4 bases at J, with 11 bases in the middle. The DNA of the CDR3 is TGTGCCAGCCGCCGCCCCCCAGAGACCCAGTACTTC. Its protein is CASRRPPETQYF.

CDR3 sequence reads: CSATRTSPYNEQFF. CDR3 sequence (DNA): TGCAGTGCTACCAGGACTAGCCCCTACAATGAGCAGTTCTTC. The chain links TRBV20-1 to TRBJ2-1, with 8 bases lining up with TRBD2. Germline CDR1 reads DFQATT; CDR2 reads SNEGSKA (reference sequence). With 4 bases clipped from V and 2 bases from J, the junction kept 4 bases outside the gene matches. The length of the CDR3 is 14 residues.

The rearrangement joins TRBV12-3 or TRBV12-4 to TRBJ2-1, with 10 bases that match TRBD2. Trimming took 2 bases from V and 6 from J; bases not matched to a gene: 7. The CDR3 extends over 16 amino acids. The chain's CDR3 is CASSLSGLAGANEQFF. CDR3 coding DNA: TGTGCCAGCAGTTTAAGTGGTCTAGCGGGGGCCAATGAGCAGTTCTTC.

The V gene is TRBV28, the J gene TRBJ1-1; maybe TRBD1 (5 bases). From germline, CDR1 is MDHEN and CDR2 SYDVKM. The CDR3 length is 13 residues. Trimming pared 8 bases from V and 0 bases from J, leaving 10 bases between. The CDR3 sequence is CASRGRMNTEAFF. The DNA of the CDR3 is TGTGCCAGCCGGGGGAGGATGAACACTGAAGCTTTCTTT.

This clonotype was picked up a small number of times. This rearrangement joins TRBV6-1 to TRBJ1-2; D unclear. The V and J ends lost 1 base and 7 bases respectively, with 7 bases between them. The CDR3 runs 12 residues. Germline CDR1 and CDR2: MNHNS and SASEGT. Written as DNA, the CDR3 is TGTGCCAGCAGTGAAGTCAAGCTTGGCTACACCTTC. It translates to CASSEVKLGYTF.

The rearrangement links TRBV7-4 to TRBJ1-1; 8 nucleotides line up with TRBD1. V gave up 6 bases and J gave up 5 bases; unmatched junction bases: 11. CDR3 length equals 15 residues. Germline CDR1 SGHVT, CDR2 SQSDAQ. The CDR3 DNA follows: TGTGCCAGCAGATCCAGGGGGCTTGAGGGGACTGAAGCTTTCTTT. It codes for CASRSRGLEGTEAFF.

A few counts support this clonotype. The chain recombines TRBV12-3 or TRBV12-4 with TRBJ2-3; 16 nucleotides match TRBD2. V dropped 6 bases and J dropped 0; count of bases not matched to a gene: 9. The CDR3 has 19 residues. The CDR3 is CASSPPGLAGGPSTDTQYF. In DNA, the CDR3 is TGTGCCAGCAGCCCCCCGGGACTAGCGGGGGGGCCAAGCACAGATACGCAGTATTTT.

The gene calls are TRBV20-1 and TRBJ1-1; tentatively, D is TRBD1 (6 bases). This CDR3 region has 12 residues. The germline CDR1 and CDR2 sequences are DFQATT and SNEGSKA (reference sequence). V was shortened by 6 bases and J by 9 bases, with 17 bases between the two germline ends. The CDR3, as DNA: TGCAGTGCCCACTATCTTGGGGGCCAAGCTTTCTTT. Its protein product is CSAHYLGGQAFF.

Only a few counts were recorded for this clonotype. V gene TRBV4-2 combines with J gene TRBJ2-1; D remains unclear. Between the trimmed V and J ends, which lost 0 bases and 2 bases, there was a span of 5 bases. This CDR3 has 14 residues. Germline assignment: CDR1 LGHNA and CDR2 YNFKEQ. This chain's CDR3 is CASSQDAAYNEQFF. CDR3 nucleotides: TGTGCCAGCAGCCAAGATGCCGCCTACAATGAGCAGTTCTTC.

V is TRBV25-1 and J is TRBJ1-2; TRBD1 is a possible D gene (6 bases). V dropped 10 bases and J dropped 6 bases, with 15 bases sitting between them. This CDR3 is 12 amino acids long. Germline loops: CDR1 MGHDK, CDR2 SYGVNS. In nucleotides, the CDR3 is TGTGCCACCTTCAGACAGGTTAATGGCTACACCTTC. Translated, it gives CATFRQVNGYTF.

This clonotype was counted only a few times. The DNA for the CDR3 is TGCGCCAGCAGCCAAGAAAGGGGACTAGCGGGGGGGTCCTCCTACAATGAGCAGTTCTTC. Translation gives CASSQERGLAGGSSYNEQFF. V usage is TRBV4-1 and J usage is TRBJ2-1, with 16 bases aligning to TRBD2. CDR1 and CDR2 from the germline V gene are MGHRA and YSYEKL. This CDR3 is built from 20 residues. With V trimmed by 0 bases and J by 0 bases, 5 bases remained unmatched.

V usage is TRBV20-1 and J usage is TRBJ1-1, with a weak D call TRBD1 (5 bases). V lost 0 bases and J lost 1, with 12 bases in between. The germline CDR1 and CDR2 sequences are DFQATT and SNEGSKA (reference sequence). This CDR3 spans 15 amino acids. The CDR3 DNA sequence: TGCAGTGCTAGAGAGGTCACAGGACCGAACACTGAAGCTTTCTTT. This translates into CSAREVTGPNTEAFF.

J is TRBJ2-3 and V is TRBV9; 7 bases agree with TRBD2. This CDR3 has 13 residues. Germline-derived CDR1 and CDR2 are SGDLS and YYNGEE. V lost 9 bases to trimming and J lost 1 base; unmatched junction nucleotides: 5. CDR3 coding DNA: TGTGCCATCTCCACTAGCGGCACAGATACGCAGTATTTT. It specifies CAISTSGTDTQYF.

V gene TRBV29-1 combines with J gene TRBJ2-2; weak D call: TRBD1 (6 bases). The CDR3 runs 14 residues. Germline V gene data show CDR1 as SQVTM and CDR2 as ANQGSEA. The V end was cut by 4 bases, the J end by 2 bases, with 11 bases between. The CDR3 reads CSVGGRGNTGELFF. CDR3 nucleotides: TGCAGCGTTGGGGGCAGGGGTAACACCGGGGAGCTGTTTTTT.

This chain connects TRBV29-1 to TRBJ2-1; D tentatively fits TRBD1 or TRBD2 (5 bases each). The germline V gene has CDR1 SQVTM and CDR2 ANQGSEA. Deletions cut 5 bases from V and 1 base from J, with 15 bases between. The CDR3 runs 15 residues. CDR3 DNA: TGCAGCGTTCAGAGGGGATCGCCTTCCTACAATGAGCAGTTCTTC. Its protein product is CSVQRGSPSYNEQFF.

The chain has TRBV20-1 and TRBJ1-3; TRBD1 aligns across 7 bases. There are 14 residues in the CDR3. Germline CDR1 is DFQATT and CDR2 is SNEGSKA (reference sequence). After removal of 6 bases from V and 2 bases from J, the junction contained 7 bases not matched to a gene. The DNA of the CDR3 is TGCAGTGCACCTACTGACAGGGCTGGAAACACCATATATTTT. As protein: CSAPTDRAGNTIYF.